What follows describes a single T cell receptor beta chain. This specimen comes from a study of blood T cell repertoires in COVID-19. At the level of the study: COVID-19 samples collected from the United States, Italy and Spain covered acute and convalescent phases. T cells, B-cell-depleted T cells, or PBMCs provided the cDNA or gDNA that served as material.

Per the original data handling: Amplification with reference gene primers provided the estimates of nucleated cell counts. Profiled with immunoSEQ multiplex PCR; TCRdb holds only in-frame clones, not every one. Clone size and V and J calls were adopted from that table, with D and trimming inferred from the DNA. Among a few hundred thousand clones listed, more than 80% were seen once. Trimming took 4 bases from V and 3 from J; bases not matched to a gene: 4. The CDR3 loop spans 14 amino acids. The germline CDR1 and CDR2 sequences are LGHDT and YNNKEL (reference sequence). This clonotype originated in a man younger than 30 who had recovered from COVID-19. Sequencing was carried out using peripheral blood. The chain joins TRBV3-1 (or the pseudogene TRBV3-2) to TRBJ2-5; 8 bases line up with TRBD1. CDR3 bases: TGTGCCAGCAGCCGTCCGGGACAGGAAGAGACCCAGTACTTC. The encoded protein is CASSRPGQEETQYF.